Listed here are 18 T cell receptor beta chains from one sample, sequenced in a study of immune cell composition in non-small cell lung cancer. Sequenced by immunoSEQ multiplex PCR; TCRdb stores in-frame clones only, minus some. The table lists about 3,100 clones, 65% to 85% of them singletons. Material: lung tumor tissue. The receptors shown here come from a human donor with non-small cell lung cancer.

The rearrangement uses TRBV28 and TRBJ2-3; 7 nucleotides match TRBD2. The CDR3 length is 19 residues. V shed 5 bases, J shed 3 bases, and the junction held 20 bases outside the gene matches. Germline V gene sequence: CDR1 MDHEN, CDR2 SYDVKM. CDR3 region: CASSPWGLAGVGGTDTQYF. The DNA of the CDR3 is TGTGCCAGCAGTCCTTGGGGTTTGGCGGGAGTGGGGGGAACAGATACGCAGTATTTT.

J is TRBJ2-7 and V is TRBV11-2, with a possible D match to TRBD1 (5 bases). V shed 1 base and J shed 2 bases, with 12 bases lying between them. Germline V gene data show CDR1 as SGHAT and CDR2 as FQNNGV. The CDR3 has 15 amino acids. The CDR3 loop reads CASSLADSLAYEQYF. CDR3 nucleotides: TGTGCCAGCAGCTTAGCAGACAGCCTCGCCTACGAGCAGTACTTC.

The chain has TRBV27 and TRBJ2-7; 12 bases are a match to TRBD2. The V gene's germline CDR1 is MNHEY and CDR2 SMNVEV (reference sequence). Trimming took 0 bases from V and 7 from J; bases not matched to a gene: 10. This CDR3 region has 17 residues. CDR3 sequence: CASSLSWLAGGRWEQYF. Written as DNA, the CDR3 is TGTGCCAGCAGTTTATCTTGGCTAGCGGGAGGGAGGTGGGAGCAGTACTTC.

The chain carries TRBV6-1 and TRBJ2-1, with 8 bases lining up with TRBD2. Trimming at V came to 1 base and at J to 7 bases, leaving 9 bases not matched to a gene. The CDR3 extends over 16 amino acids. In germline, CDR1 is MNHNS, CDR2 SASEGT. The CDR3 reads CASSEGYGRARNEQFF. Here the CDR3 DNA reads TGTGCCAGCAGTGAAGGGTACGGGAGGGCCCGTAATGAGCAGTTCTTC.

J is TRBJ1-2 and V is TRBV28, with 8 nucleotides matching TRBD1. The V and J ends lost 8 bases and 5 bases, in that order; junction bases with no gene match: 10. The CDR3 runs to 14 residues. CDR1 is MDHEN, CDR2 SYDVKM, per germline. Here the CDR3 DNA reads TGTGCCAGCCGACGCCCGGGACAGGCTTATGGCTACACCTTC. As protein: CASRRPGQAYGYTF.

The chain couples TRBV7-9 to TRBJ2-7, with 10 bases that match TRBD1. CDR1 and CDR2 (germline): SEHNR, FQNEAQ (reference sequence). The CDR3 totals 14 residues. The ends lost 5 bases at V and 6 bases at J; junction bases unmatched: 7. The CDR3 sequence is CASSEDRGRLEQYF. CDR3 DNA: TGTGCCAGCAGCGAAGACAGGGGGCGTCTCGAGCAGTACTTC.

This clone has just a few counts. The chain uses TRBV30 and TRBJ1-5; 8 nucleotides align to TRBD1. This CDR3 has 14 residues. The germline gives CDR1 GTSNPN, CDR2 SVGIG (reference sequence). Trimming took 2 bases from V and 7 from J; bases not matched to a gene: 7. CDR3 sequence: CAWSQTGDGQPQHF. The CDR3 DNA follows: TGTGCCTGGAGTCAGACAGGGGACGGCCAGCCCCAGCATTTT.

The chain uses TRBV7-9 and TRBJ1-2, with D perhaps matching TRBD1 (6 bases). This CDR3 has 13 residues. Per the germline V gene, CDR1 is SEHNR and CDR2 is FQNEAQ (reference sequence). Deletions cut 4 bases from V and 7 bases from J, with 13 bases between. CDR3 coding DNA: TGTGCCAGCAGCTCAAGCGGGGGGGCTGGCTACACCTTC. It encodes CASSSSGGAGYTF.

The gene calls are TRBV11-2 and TRBJ1-1; D gene ambiguous. The CDR3 length is 12 residues. The V gene's germline CDR1 is SGHAT and CDR2 FQNNGV. Between the trimmed V and J ends, which lost 2 bases and 11 bases, there was a span of 12 bases. The CDR3 is CASSLLSAEAFF. CDR3 DNA sequence: TGTGCCAGCAGCTTACTGTCCGCGGAGGCTTTCTTT.

The chain recombines TRBV2 with TRBJ1-4; TRBD1 matches at 7 bases. V shed 9 bases and J 4 bases; nucleotides not matched to a gene: 8. CDR3 length equals 14 residues. CDR1 SNHLY and CDR2 FYNNEI come from the germline V gene. CDR3 residues: CASLQGWVNEKLFF. In nucleotides, the CDR3 is TGTGCCAGTCTACAGGGGTGGGTTAATGAAAAACTGTTTTTT.

V and J are TRBV19 and TRBJ1-5; 8 bases are shared with TRBD1. The CDR3 spans 13 residues. CDR1 LNHDA and CDR2 SQIVND come from the germline V gene (reference sequence). The ends lost 9 bases at V and 4 bases at J; junction bases unmatched: 5. This CDR3 reads CASAQGANQPQHF. For the CDR3, the DNA is TGTGCCAGCGCTCAGGGGGCAAATCAGCCCCAGCATTTT.

The rearrangement links TRBV29-1 to TRBJ2-7; 10 bases are shared with TRBD2. The V segment lost 7 bases and the J segment 8 bases; nucleotides outside the gene matches: 11. Germline V lookup: CDR1 SQVTM, CDR2 ANQGSEA. The CDR3 sequence is 13 residues long. The CDR3 nucleotides are TGCAGCGGACGGACTAGCGGTACTTCACAGCAGTACTTC. Translating it yields CSGRTSGTSQQYF.

The chain combines TRBV28 with TRBJ1-2; 12 bases fit TRBD1. V lost 6 bases, J lost 7 bases, and 6 bases stayed unmatched. Germline CDR1 is MDHEN and CDR2 is SYDVKM. CDR3 length: 14 amino acids. CDR3 nucleotide sequence: TGTGCCAGCAGACCGGGACAGGGGGCGGGTGGCTACACCTTC. It codes for CASRPGQGAGGYTF.

The rearrangement joins TRBV10-1 to TRBJ2-1; D unclear. Germline V gene data show CDR1 as WNHNN and CDR2 as SYGVQD (reference sequence). The CDR3 covers 15 residues. Trimming cost V 3 bases and J 4 bases, with 13 bases left between them. The CDR3 bases are TGCGCCAGCAGTGATCCCGGAGCCGTATACAATGAGCAGTTCTTC. It specifies CASSDPGAVYNEQFF.

The chain carries TRBV4-1 and TRBJ2-1; 11 positions match TRBD2. From germline, CDR1 is MGHRA and CDR2 YSYEKL. V lost 4 bases to trimming and J lost 9 bases; unmatched junction nucleotides: 5. The CDR3 covers 14 residues. CDR3 nucleotide sequence: TGCGCCAGCAGCCTCCGACTAGCGGGAATTGAGCAGTTCTTC. Residues: CASSLRLAGIEQFF.

The V gene is TRBV5-1, the J gene TRBJ1-2; D unresolved. Germline V gives CDR1 SGHRS, CDR2 YFSETQ. The CDR3 covers 14 residues. V lost 2 bases and J lost 8, with 16 bases in between. The CDR3 DNA reads TGCGCCAGCAGCTTAACTGGACCCCCGGGGGGCTACACCTTC. Translating it yields CASSLTGPPGGYTF.

The chain has TRBV6-1 and TRBJ2-7; D might be TRBD1 (6 bases). The V gene lost 2 bases and the J gene lost 11 bases, with 10 bases spanning the gap. CDR3 length: 11 amino acids. Germline V gene sequence: CDR1 MNHNS, CDR2 SASEGT. The CDR3 DNA is TGTGCCAGCAGTGAATCTCCAGGGGAGTACTTC. The encoded protein is CASSESPGEYF.

V is TRBV28 and J is TRBJ2-3, with 9 nucleotides matching TRBD1. Germline V lookup: CDR1 MDHEN, CDR2 SYDVKM. CDR3 length: 19 residues. V was pared by 4 bases and J by 1 base, with 15 bases of the junction left unmatched. The CDR3 coding sequence is TGTGCCAGCAGTTCACCCTCGGGACAGGGAACCTTGGGCACAGATACGCAGTATTTT. It specifies CASSSPSGQGTLGTDTQYF.